This T cell receptor (beta chain) is from a study of blood T cells in healthy people across ages. Study-wide context: About one barcoded beta molecule per two T cells was the capture yield of template switching. Study outcomes and limitations: Without sorted subsets, naive and antigen-experienced compartments could not be conclusively compared. Unknown CMV status may confound age-related changes in expanded clones. Among T cells, TCR beta diversity per million cells dropped roughly linearly as age rose.

This clonotype was picked up a small number of times. What it binds is not known. V lost 0 bases and J 11 bases, leaving 13 bases between the germline ends. Germline V lookup: CDR1 MRHNA, CDR2 SNTAGT. This CDR3 is built from 13 residues. A second roughly 6 to 12 cycle PCR used barcoded and J-beta primers. Each CDR3 protein gets one entry after TCRdb re-called the 5' RACE reads with MiXCR. The sample lists 1.5 million or so distinct CDR3 sequences; roughly 43% were seen once. Sequencing used blood. The sequence came from a woman in her late teens or twenties in good health. The rearrangement links TRBV6-4 to TRBJ2-5, with TRBD1 as a possible D gene (6 bases). The CDR3 nucleotides are TGTGCCAGCAGTGACTCGGGACACAATGAGCAGTACTTC. Translation gives CASSDSGHNEQYF.